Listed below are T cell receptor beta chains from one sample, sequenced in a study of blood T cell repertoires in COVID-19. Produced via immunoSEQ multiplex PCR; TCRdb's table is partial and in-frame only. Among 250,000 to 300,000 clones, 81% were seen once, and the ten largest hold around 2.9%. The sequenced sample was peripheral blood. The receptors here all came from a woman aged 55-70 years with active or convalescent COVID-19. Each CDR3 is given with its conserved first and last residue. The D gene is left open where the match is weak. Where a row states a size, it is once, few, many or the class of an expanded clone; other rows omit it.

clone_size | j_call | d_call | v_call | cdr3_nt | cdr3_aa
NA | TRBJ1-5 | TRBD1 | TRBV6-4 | TGTGCCAGCAGTGACGACAGGGGCAGAAATAGCAATCAGCCCCAGCATTTT | CASSDDRGRNSNQPQHF
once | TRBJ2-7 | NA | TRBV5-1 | TGCGCCAGCAGTCTCGAGGGGGTTGGGCAGGGTAGGAACGAGCAGTACTTC | CASSLEGVGQGRNEQYF
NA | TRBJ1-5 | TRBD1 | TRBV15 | TGTGCCACCAGCCCGACAGGGGGCGATCAGCCCCAGCATTTT | CATSPTGGDQPQHF
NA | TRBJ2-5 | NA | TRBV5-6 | TGTGCCAGCAGCCCACGTTTGAGGGGGGGGGCGCAAGAGACCCAGTACTTC | CASSPRLRGGAQETQYF
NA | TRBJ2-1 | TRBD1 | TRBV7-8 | TGTGCCAGCAGCCGTAAAAGGGGGCTGCGCGACAATGAGCAGTTCTTC | CASSRKRGLRDNEQFF
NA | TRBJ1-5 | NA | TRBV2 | TGTGCCAGCAGTCCGACAGCTAGCAATCAGCCCCAGCATTTT | CASSPTASNQPQHF
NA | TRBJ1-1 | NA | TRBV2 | TGTGCCAGCAGTGAATCGTCAGGCTGGGGCGAAGCTTTCTTT | CASSESSGWGEAFF
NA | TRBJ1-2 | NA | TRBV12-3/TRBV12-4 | TGTGCCAGCAGTCGGACAAACTATGGCTACACCTTC | CASSRTNYGYTF
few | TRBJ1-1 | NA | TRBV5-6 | TGTGCCAGCAGTTACGGACTTTCTAACACTGAAGCTTTCTTT | CASSYGLSNTEAFF
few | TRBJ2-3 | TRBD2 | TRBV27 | TGTGCCAGCAGTGAAACGGGGGGGAGCACAGATACGCAGTATTTT | CASSETGGSTDTQYF
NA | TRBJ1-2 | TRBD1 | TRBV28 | TGTGCCAGCAGTTTCTGGGACAGGGCCCCCTATGGCTACACCTTC | CASSFWDRAPYGYTF
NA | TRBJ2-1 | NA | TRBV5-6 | TGTGCCAGCAGCTTGTTGGCAGGGGAAAGGGGTGAGCAGTTCTTC | CASSLLAGERGEQFF
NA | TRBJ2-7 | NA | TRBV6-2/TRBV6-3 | TGTGCCAGCAGTTACGTGGGCTCTGAGCAGTACTTC | CASSYVGSEQYF
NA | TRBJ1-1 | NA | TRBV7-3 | TGTGCCAGCAGCTTAACCGGGACTGAAGCTTTCTTT | CASSLTGTEAFF
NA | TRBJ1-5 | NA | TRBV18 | TGTGCCAGCTCACCCTCCAAGTACAGTCAGCCCCAGCATTTT | CASSPSKYSQPQHF
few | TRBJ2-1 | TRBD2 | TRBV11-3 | TGTGCCAGCAGCTTGTCGATAGCGGGGGATTACTACAATGAGCAGTTCTTC | CASSLSIAGDYYNEQFF
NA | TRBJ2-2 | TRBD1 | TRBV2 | TGTGCCAGCAGAGCCAGGACAGGGTCTAACACCGGGGAGCTGTTTTTT | CASRARTGSNTGELFF
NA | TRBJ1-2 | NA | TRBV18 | TGTGCCAGCTCACCACCGGGGGGTAGCTATGGCTACACCTTC | CASSPPGGSYGYTF
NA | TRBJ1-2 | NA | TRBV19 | TGTGCCAGTAGTATTGGGCCGGTGAACTATGGCTACACCTTC | CASSIGPVNYGYTF
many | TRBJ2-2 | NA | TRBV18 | TGTGCCAGCTCACCACCGGAGCGCACCGGGGAGCTGTTTTTT | CASSPPERTGELFF
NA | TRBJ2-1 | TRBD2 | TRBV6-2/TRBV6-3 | TGTGCCAGCAGTGACTTAGAGCGGGGGAGCCACAATGAGCAGTTCTTC | CASSDLERGSHNEQFF
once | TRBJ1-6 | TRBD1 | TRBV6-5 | TGTGCCACCATAGGACAGGGGGCGAGTTTC | CATIGQGASF
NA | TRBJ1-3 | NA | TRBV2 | TGTGCCAGCGGACGGACCCAGGGGTCTGGAAACACCATATATTTT | CASGRTQGSGNTIYF
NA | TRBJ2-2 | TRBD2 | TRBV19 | TGTGCCAGTACCATCAGCGGGGCAACCGGGGAGCTGTTTTTT | CASTISGATGELFF
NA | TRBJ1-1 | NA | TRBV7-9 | TGTGCCCCGGGTGCCGGGGACACTGAAGCTTTCTTT | CAPGAGDTEAFF
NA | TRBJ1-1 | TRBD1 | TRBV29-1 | TGCAGCGTTGAAGATCCAGCAGGGGGCTCCGGTCGGAAGTCTGAAGCTTTCTTT | CSVEDPAGGSGRKSEAFF
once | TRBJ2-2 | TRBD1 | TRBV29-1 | TGCAGCGTTGGAGAGGGGGCGTATAGCGCCGGGGAGCTGTTTTTT | CSVGEGAYSAGELFF
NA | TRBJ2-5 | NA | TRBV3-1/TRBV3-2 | TGTGCCAGCAGCCAAGGAGTGCTCGTGGGGGGTCAAGAGACCCAGTACTTC | CASSQGVLVGGQETQYF
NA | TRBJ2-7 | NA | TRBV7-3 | TGTGCCAGCAGCTTAAACCCTAGTGGAGGCGTGCAGTACTTC | CASSLNPSGGVQYF
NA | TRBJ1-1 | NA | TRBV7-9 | TGTGCCAGCAGCCCCAGGGTGAACACTGAAGCTTTCTTT | CASSPRVNTEAFF
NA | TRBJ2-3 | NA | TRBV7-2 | TGTGCCAGCGCACTTGACCTGGGCGCAGATACGCAGTATTTT | CASALDLGADTQYF
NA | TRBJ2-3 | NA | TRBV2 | TGTGCCAGCAGTGAAAGTAGGCGGGCCCTGGAGGGGACTGATACGCAGTATTTT | CASSESRRALEGTDTQYF
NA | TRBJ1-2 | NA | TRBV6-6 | TGTGCCAGCAGTTACTCGACCGGGTATGGCTACACCTTC | CASSYSTGYGYTF
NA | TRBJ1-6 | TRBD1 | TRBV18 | TGTGCCAGCTCACTAAACCGGGACAGCGATAATTCACCCCTCCACTTT | CASSLNRDSDNSPLHF
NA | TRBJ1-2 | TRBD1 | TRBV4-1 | TGCGCCAGTAGCCAACGTCTTGGGACAGGGGAAGGCTACACCTTC | CASSQRLGTGEGYTF
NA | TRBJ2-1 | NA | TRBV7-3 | TGTGCCAGCAAGGCCGACAGCTCCTACAATGAGCAGTTCTTC | CASKADSSYNEQFF
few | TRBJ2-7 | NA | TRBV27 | TGTGCCAGCAACAATAATGGAGGGGAGGACTACGAGCAGTACTTC | CASNNNGGEDYEQYF
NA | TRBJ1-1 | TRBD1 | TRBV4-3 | TGCGCCAGCAGCCAGTACACAGGGGGCATGGTGAACACTGAAGCTTTCTTT | CASSQYTGGMVNTEAFF
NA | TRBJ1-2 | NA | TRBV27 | TGTGCCAGCAGTTTTAGAAAGGGGAAACGGTCAAACTATGGCTACACCTTC | CASSFRKGKRSNYGYTF
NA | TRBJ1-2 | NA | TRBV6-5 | TGTGCCATCGCTGGGCAGCCCGGCTATGGCTACACCTTC | CAIAGQPGYGYTF
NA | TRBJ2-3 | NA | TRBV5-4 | TGTGCCAGCAGCCGGACACCAGATACGCAGTATTTT | CASSRTPDTQYF
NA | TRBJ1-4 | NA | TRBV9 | TGTGCCAGCAGCGTAGCGGGATTTAATGAAAAACTGTTTTTT | CASSVAGFNEKLFF
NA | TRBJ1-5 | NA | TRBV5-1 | TGCGCCAGCAGCTTCGAGGGACTGAGTAATCAGCCCCAGCATTTT | CASSFEGLSNQPQHF
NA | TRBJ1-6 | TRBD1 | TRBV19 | TGTGCCAGTAGTGCCAATACAGGGGAATCACCCCTCCACTTT | CASSANTGESPLHF
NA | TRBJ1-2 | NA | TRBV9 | TGTGCCAGCAGGATCGTAGGGGTGTTCGATGGCTACACCTTC | CASRIVGVFDGYTF
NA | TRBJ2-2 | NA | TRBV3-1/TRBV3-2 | TGTGCCAGCAGCCCTTTACTGACCGGGGAGCTGTTTTTT | CASSPLLTGELFF
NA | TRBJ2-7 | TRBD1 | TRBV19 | TGTGCCAGTAGTATAGACGGACAGGCCTACGAGCAGTACTTC | CASSIDGQAYEQYF
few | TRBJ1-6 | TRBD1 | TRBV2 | TGTGCCAGCACCGGACAGGGGTTGAATAATTCACCCCTCCACTTT | CASTGQGLNNSPLHF
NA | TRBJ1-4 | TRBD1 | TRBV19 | TGTGCCAGTAGACCGAGGACAGGTCCTGCAACTAATGAAAAACTGTTTTTT | CASRPRTGPATNEKLFF
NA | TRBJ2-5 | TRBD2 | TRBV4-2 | TGTGCCAGCAGCCAAGATGACCTAGCGGGTGGGGAGACCCAGTACTTC | CASSQDDLAGGETQYF
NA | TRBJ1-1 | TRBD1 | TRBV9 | TGTGCCAGCAGCGTAGGATTCCTAGGGGACAGGACTGAAGCTTTCTTT | CASSVGFLGDRTEAFF
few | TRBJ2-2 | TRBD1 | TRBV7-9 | TGTGCCAGCAGCTCGGGACAGGGAACCGGGGAGCTGTTTTTT | CASSSGQGTGELFF
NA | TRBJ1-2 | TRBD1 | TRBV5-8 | TGTGCCAGCAACGACAGGGTAAACTATGGCTACACCTTC | CASNDRVNYGYTF
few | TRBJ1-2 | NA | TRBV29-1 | TGCAGCGTTGAAGCTCCTAGCTATGGCTACACCTTC | CSVEAPSYGYTF
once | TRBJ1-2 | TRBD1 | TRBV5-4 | TGTGCCAGCAGCTCACCCGGGACAGGGGGGATGAGAGGGTATGGCTACACCTTC | CASSSPGTGGMRGYGYTF
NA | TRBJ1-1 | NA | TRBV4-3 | TGCGCCAGCAGCCTCACAGTGAACACTGAAGCTTTCTTT | CASSLTVNTEAFF
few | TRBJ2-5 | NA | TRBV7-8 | TGTGCCAGCAGCTTAGCCGGGGATATGGGGACCCAGTACTTC | CASSLAGDMGTQYF
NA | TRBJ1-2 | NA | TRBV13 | TGCGCCAGCAGCTCCTCTCGGGGGGCGAACTATGGCTACACCTTC | CASSSSRGANYGYTF
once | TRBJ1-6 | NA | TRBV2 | TGTGCCAGCAGTCACAGTGTTTATAATTCACCCCTCCACTTT | CASSHSVYNSPLHF
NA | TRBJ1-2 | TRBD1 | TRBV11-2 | TGTGCCAGCAGCCCCCCCGGGACAGCCTATGGCTACACCTTC | CASSPPGTAYGYTF